Below, one TCR beta chain is given with its context. Germline values: CDR1 SGHDN, CDR2 FVKESK. The ends were cut back, 1 base at V and 6 bases at J, with 7 bases in the middle. The CDR3 spans 12 residues. These data come from a study of shared T cell receptors in the human thymus. Measured with immunoSEQ multiplex PCR; TCRdb has only the in-frame clones, and not every one. Of approximately 490,000 clones detected, approximately 80% appear once; the ten largest clones hold around 0.012%. These sequences were also reported in another study, on human thymus T cells.

Material for sequencing was thymocytes. The chain is built from TRBV14 and TRBJ2-7, with a weak D call TRBD1 (5 bases). The sequence derives from a boy in the first two years of life with a congenital heart defect. CDR3 region: CASSQAGPEQYF. In DNA form, the CDR3 reads TGTGCCAGCAGCCAAGCAGGGCCCGAGCAGTACTTC.